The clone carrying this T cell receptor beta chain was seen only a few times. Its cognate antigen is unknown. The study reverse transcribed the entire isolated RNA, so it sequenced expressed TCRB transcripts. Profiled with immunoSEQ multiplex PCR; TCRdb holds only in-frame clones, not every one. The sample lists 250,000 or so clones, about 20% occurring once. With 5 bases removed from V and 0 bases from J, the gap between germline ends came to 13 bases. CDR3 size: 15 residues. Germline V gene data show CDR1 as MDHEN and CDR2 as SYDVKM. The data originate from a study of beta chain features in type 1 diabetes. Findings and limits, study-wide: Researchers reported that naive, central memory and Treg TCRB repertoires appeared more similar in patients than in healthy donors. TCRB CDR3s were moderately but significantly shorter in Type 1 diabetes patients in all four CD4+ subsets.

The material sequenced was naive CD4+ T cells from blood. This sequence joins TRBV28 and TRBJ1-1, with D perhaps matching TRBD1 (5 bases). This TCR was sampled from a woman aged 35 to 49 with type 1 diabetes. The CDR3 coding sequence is TGTGCCAGCAGTGCCGGGGGTTCCATGAACACTGAAGCTTTCTTT. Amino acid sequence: CASSAGGSMNTEAFF.